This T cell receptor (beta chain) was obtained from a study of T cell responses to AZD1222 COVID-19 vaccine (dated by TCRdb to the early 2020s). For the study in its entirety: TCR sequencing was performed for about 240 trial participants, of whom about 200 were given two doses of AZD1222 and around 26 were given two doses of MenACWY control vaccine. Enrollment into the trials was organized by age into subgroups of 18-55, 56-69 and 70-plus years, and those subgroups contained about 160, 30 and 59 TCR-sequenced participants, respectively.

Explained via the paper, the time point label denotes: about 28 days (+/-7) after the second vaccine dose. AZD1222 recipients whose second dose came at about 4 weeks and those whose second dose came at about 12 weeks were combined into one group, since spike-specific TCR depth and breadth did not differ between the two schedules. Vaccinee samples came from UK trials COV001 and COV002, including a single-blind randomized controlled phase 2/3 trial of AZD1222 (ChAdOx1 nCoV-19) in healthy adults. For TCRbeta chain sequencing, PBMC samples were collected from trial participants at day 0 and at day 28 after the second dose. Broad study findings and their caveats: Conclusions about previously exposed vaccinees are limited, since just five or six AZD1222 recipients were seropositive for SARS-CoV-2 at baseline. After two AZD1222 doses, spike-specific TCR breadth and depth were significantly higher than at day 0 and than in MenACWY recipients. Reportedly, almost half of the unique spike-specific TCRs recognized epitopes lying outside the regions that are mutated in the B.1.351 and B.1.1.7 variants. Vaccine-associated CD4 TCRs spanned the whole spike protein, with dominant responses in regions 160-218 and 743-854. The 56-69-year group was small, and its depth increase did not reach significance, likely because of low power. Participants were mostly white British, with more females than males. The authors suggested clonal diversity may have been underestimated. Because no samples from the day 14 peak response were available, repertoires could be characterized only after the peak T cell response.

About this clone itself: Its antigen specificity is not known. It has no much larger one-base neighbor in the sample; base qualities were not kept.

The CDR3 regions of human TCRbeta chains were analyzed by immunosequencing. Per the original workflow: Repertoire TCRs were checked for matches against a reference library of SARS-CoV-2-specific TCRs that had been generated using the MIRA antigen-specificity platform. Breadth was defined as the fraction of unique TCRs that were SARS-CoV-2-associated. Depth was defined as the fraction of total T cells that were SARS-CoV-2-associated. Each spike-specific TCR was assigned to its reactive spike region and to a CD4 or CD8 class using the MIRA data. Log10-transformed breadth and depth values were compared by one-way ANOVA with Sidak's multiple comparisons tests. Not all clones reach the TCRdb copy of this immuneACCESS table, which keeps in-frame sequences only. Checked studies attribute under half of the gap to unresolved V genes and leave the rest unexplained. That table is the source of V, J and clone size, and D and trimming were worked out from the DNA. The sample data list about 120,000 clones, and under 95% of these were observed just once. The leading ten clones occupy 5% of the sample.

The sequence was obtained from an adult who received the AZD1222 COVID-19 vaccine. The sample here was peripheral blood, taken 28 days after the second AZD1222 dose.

CDR3 region: CASSLLEAWGAETQYF. The DNA is TGTGCCAGCAGCTTATTGGAGGCTTGGGGGGCAGAGACCCAGTACTTC. Here the chain combines TRBV11-2 and TRBJ2-5; the D gene assignment is perhaps TRBD1 or TRBD2, with each matching 6 bases. The CDR3 contains 16 residues, cysteine and phenylalanine counted. The DNA shown is the 48-base CDR3, in frame from base 1. CDR1 and CDR2 are read off the germline V gene as SGHAT and FQNNGV. Deletion took 2 bases off V and 4 bases off J, with a span of 17 bases between the germline ends. Beyond the CDR3, the reference TRBV11-2 and TRBJ2-5 genes provide the residues; the full variable domain reads: EAGVAQSPRYKIIEKRQSVAFWCNPISGHATLYWYQQILGQGPKLLIQFQNNGVVDDSQLPKDRFSAERLKGVDSTLKIQPAKLEDSAVYLCASSLLEAWGAETQYFGPGTRLLVL.